This entry lists 12 T cell receptor beta chains sequenced from one sample in a study of regulatory T cells in long-lasting Graves disease. Time point given: newly diagnosed GD, antithyroid drugs for less than 3 months. PBMCs were the source of the RNA used for TCR sequencing. Combining iRepertoire HTBI primers with Arm-PCR of CDR3 regions, the authors built TCR beta libraries. TCRdb itself ran the multiplex PCR reads through MiXCR, one entry per CDR3 protein. Of a few hundred thousand distinct CDR3 sequences in the sample, 15% to 20% were seen once. Here the sequenced sample was peripheral blood mononuclear cells (PBMCs), taken at new diagnosis, from a patient treated with antithyroid drugs. These receptor sequences come from a female donor with Graves disease.

This clonotype was counted at least ten times. This rearrangement joins TRBV28 to TRBJ2-1; the D is unclear. The CDR3 runs 16 residues. Germline lookup yields CDR1 MDHEN and CDR2 SYDVKM. Trimming removed 5 bases from V and 0 bases from J, with 14 bases in between. CDR3 coding DNA: TGTGCCAGCAGTCCCACGACTGTGAGCTCCTACAATGAGCAGTTCTTC. Its translation is CASSPTTVSSYNEQFF.

Of note for this clonotype: This could be a read error, since a much larger clone is one nucleotide away. V gene TRBV6-1 combines with J gene TRBJ1-2; possibly TRBD1 for D (5 bases). From germline, CDR1 is MNHNS and CDR2 SASEGT. The CDR3 has 15 residues. The CDR3 nucleotides are TGTGCCAACAGTGAATCCGGGGCGCCTAACTATGGCTACACCTTC. Protein: CANSESGAPNYGYTF.

In this sample, this clonotype turned up many times. Here the CDR3 reads CSVEDRGLGLGEQYF. The CDR3 region has the DNA TGCAGCGTTGAAGATCGAGGTTTAGGCTTGGGCGAGCAGTACTTC. The chain links TRBV29-1 to TRBJ2-7; D is uncertain. Germline V CDR1 and CDR2: SQVTM, ANQGSEA. The CDR3 is 15 residues long. Trimming stripped 0 bases from V and 6 bases from J, with 18 bases between.

This clonotype showed up just once. It is likely a read error: a sequence one base away is far more abundant. The chain employs TRBV27 and TRBJ2-3; 9 bases agree with TRBD1. The CDR3 length is 21 residues. Looked up from germline, CDR1 is MNHEY and CDR2 is SMNVEV (reference sequence). V shed 5 bases and J 2 bases; nucleotides not matched to a gene: 23. The CDR3 loop is CASSDRGSVRGPATLTDTQYF. The DNA of the CDR3 is TGTGCCAGCAGTGACAGGGGGTCCGTTAGGGGTCCGGCTACCCTCACAGATACGCAGTATTTT.

This clonotype was picked up a small number of times. CDR3 bases: TGTGCCAGTACGAACGACAGGGGTAATTCACCCCTCCACTTT. Its protein product is CASTNDRGNSPLHF. This sequence joins TRBV19 and TRBJ1-6; TRBD1 matches 8 bases. Germline V lookup: CDR1 LNHDA, CDR2 SQIVND (reference sequence). The CDR3 has 14 amino acids. The junction had 5 bases not matched to a gene; V was cut back by 7 bases and J by 6 bases.

This clonotype has at least ten counts. This chain joins TRBV12-5 and TRBJ2-1; 9 bases align to TRBD1. The CDR3 is made up of 15 amino acids. CDR1 is LGHNT, CDR2 FRNRAP, per germline. V shed 5 bases, J shed 9 bases, and the junction held 11 bases outside the gene matches. The CDR3 sequence is CASGRPGQGFGEQFF. Written as DNA, the CDR3 is TGTGCTAGTGGTCGGCCGGGACAGGGTTTCGGTGAGCAGTTCTTC.

This clonotype appeared many times. The chain employs TRBV19 and TRBJ1-2; 7 bases map to TRBD1. Germline V gene data show CDR1 as LNHDA and CDR2 as SQIVND (reference sequence). Trimming removed 4 bases from V and 0 bases from J; junction bases left unmatched: 8. The CDR3 has 16 amino acids. CDR3 DNA sequence: TGTGCCAGTAGTAACCCCCAGCAGGGGGCTAACTATGGCTACACCTTC. Residues: CASSNPQQGANYGYTF.

The chain is built from TRBV7-2 and TRBJ2-7, with a weak D call TRBD2 (5 bases). Trimming removed 2 bases from V and 2 bases from J, with 13 bases in between. This CDR3 is 15 amino acids long. Germline CDR1 reads SGHTA; CDR2 reads FQGNSA. The CDR3 nucleotides are TGTGCCAGCAGCTTAAGTTATCTAGCAACCTACGAGCAGTACTTC. Protein: CASSLSYLATYEQYF.

This clonotype was seen many times. The chain carries TRBV12-3 or TRBV12-4 and TRBJ1-2, with D tentatively TRBD1 (5 bases). The CDR3 runs to 13 residues. V lost 7 bases, J lost 8 bases, and 17 bases lay in between. CDR3 sequence: CASNSAGPRGYTF. CDR3 nucleotide sequence: TGTGCCAGCAACAGTGCAGGGCCAAGGGGCTACACCTTC.

Ten or more counts support this clonotype. The gene calls are TRBV19 and TRBJ2-2; unclear D gene. V was cut by 9 bases and J by 0 bases, with 17 bases left in between. The germline V gene encodes CDR1 LNHDA and CDR2 SQIVND (reference sequence). This CDR3 is 16 amino acids long. The CDR3 sequence is CASHDPRASNTGELFF. CDR3 nucleotides: TGTGCCAGCCACGACCCCCGCGCGTCGAACACCGGGGAGCTGTTTTTT.

The rearrangement joins TRBV5-5 to TRBJ2-7; a possible D gene is TRBD1 (6 bases). The germline V gene encodes CDR1 SGHKS and CDR2 YYEKEE (reference sequence). V dropped 2 bases and J dropped 0 bases, with 9 bases sitting between them. The CDR3 consists of 14 residues. The CDR3 here is CASSLLQGSYEQYV. CDR3 DNA: TGTGCCAGCAGCTTATTACAGGGCTCCTACGAGCAGTACGTC.

This clonotype has at least ten counts. The CDR3 DNA follows: TGCAGTGCTCGGACAGGGGTTGAAAAACTGTTTTTT. As protein: CSARTGVEKLFF. The chain combines TRBV20-1 with TRBJ1-4; 9 nucleotides agree with TRBD1. The CDR3 contains 12 residues. CDR1 is DFQATT and CDR2 is SNEGSKA in the germline V gene (reference sequence). The J segment lost 7 bases and the V segment lost 5 bases, leaving 2 bases of the junction unmatched.